The clone carrying this T cell receptor (beta chain) was counted many times. Its antigen is as yet unknown. As it was prepared, the TCRbeta library received unique molecular identifiers. TCRdb fed the PCR reads into MiXCR, producing one record per CDR3 protein. The repertoire holds 250,000 to 300,000 distinct CDR3 sequences, with 10% as singletons. These data originate in a study of T-cell reconstitution after alpha-beta-depleted transplantation in children. Study results and limitations: The main origin of T-cell counts and diversity one year after transplant was newly produced T cells.

Material: PBMCs, obtained before TCRalphabeta/CD19-depleted stem cell transplant. The TCR comes from a boy younger than two with acute myeloid leukemia, due to receive a stem cell transplant.

The CDR3 sequence: CASSLAKGVGNQPQHF. For the CDR3, the DNA is TGTGCCAGCAGCTTAGCGAAGGGGGTGGGCAATCAGCCCCAGCATTTT. The gene calls are TRBV7-9 and TRBJ1-5, with a possible D match to TRBD1 (6 bases). Trimming stripped 0 bases from V and 2 bases from J, with 11 bases between. The germline V gene encodes CDR1 SEHNR and CDR2 FQNEAQ (reference sequence). The CDR3 covers 16 residues.